The next 31 T cell receptor beta chains were all read from a single sample in a study of blood T cells in healthy people across ages. Combining a sample-barcoded 5' primer with a J-beta primer mix, a second PCR ran for roughly 6 to 12 cycles. TCRdb re-called the 5' RACE reads through MiXCR, storing one row per CDR3 protein. The table lists about 730,000 distinct CDR3 sequences, roughly two fifths of them singletons. Sequencing input: blood. All receptors come from a woman aged 55-70 years in good health.

The chain recombines TRBV20-1 with TRBJ1-5; D unclear. The V and J ends lost 1 base and 11 bases respectively, with 12 bases between them. The CDR3 contains 12 residues. Germline V gene sequence: CDR1 DFQATT, CDR2 SNEGSKA (reference sequence). The CDR3 nucleotides are TGCAGTGCTAGAGGGTCTGTTTCGTCCCAGCATTTT. Residues: CSARGSVSSQHF.

The V call is TRBV7-2, the J call TRBJ1-2, with D maybe TRBD1 (5 bases). Looked up from germline, CDR1 is SGHTA and CDR2 is FQGNSA. The CDR3 is 13 amino acids. V dropped 5 bases and J dropped 8 bases, with 15 bases sitting between them. The CDR3 loop reads CASSAAGVGGYTF. DNA of the CDR3: TGTGCCAGCAGCGCCGCGGGGGTAGGGGGCTACACCTTC.

This clonotype was observed a few times. V usage is TRBV7-2 and J usage is TRBJ1-1; 9 bases map to TRBD1. The germline V gene has CDR1 SGHTA and CDR2 FQGNSA. The CDR3 runs 14 residues. V was pared by 4 bases and J by 4 bases, with 4 bases of the junction left unmatched. This CDR3 is CASSWTGESTEAFF. As DNA, the CDR3 is TGTGCCAGCAGCTGGACAGGGGAGAGCACTGAAGCTTTCTTT.

The chain carries TRBV5-1 and TRBJ2-6; TRBD1 matches 7 bases. Per germline, CDR1 SGHRS and CDR2 YFSETQ. The V and J ends lost 1 base and 1 base, in that order; junction bases with no gene match: 5. There are 17 residues in the CDR3. The CDR3 DNA reads TGCGCCAGCAGCTTGAGGGACAGCCTATCTGGGGCCAACGTCCTGACTTTC. Translated, it gives CASSLRDSLSGANVLTF.

The V gene is TRBV12-3 or TRBV12-4, the J gene TRBJ1-4; 8 bases fit TRBD1. The V segment lost 5 bases and the J segment 10 bases; nucleotides outside the gene matches: 3. This CDR3 is built from 12 residues. DNA of the CDR3: TGTGCCAGCAGTCAGGACAGGGTAAAACTGTTTTTT. This codes for CASSQDRVKLFF.

The chain combines TRBV11-2 with TRBJ2-3; 12 bases are a match to TRBD1. The CDR3 is 17 amino acids. Germline assignment: CDR1 SGHAT and CDR2 FQNNGV. V was clipped by 2 bases and J by 0 bases; unmatched bases: 3. The CDR3 is CASSLRGQGASTDTQYF. For the CDR3, the DNA is TGTGCCAGCAGCTTAAGGGGACAGGGGGCAAGCACAGATACGCAGTATTTT.

There are many counts of this clonotype. The chain joins TRBV7-6 to TRBJ2-7; 7 positions agree with TRBD2. The CDR3 totals 15 residues. Germline V gene sequence: CDR1 SGHVS, CDR2 FNYEAQ. Trimming at V came to 3 bases and at J to 2 bases, leaving 7 bases not matched to a gene. Here the CDR3 reads CASSLGSGTTYEQYF. DNA of the CDR3: TGTGCCAGCAGCTTGGGCTCCGGGACTACCTACGAGCAGTACTTC.

This clonotype was picked up a small number of times. The chain links TRBV27 to TRBJ2-5; D is unclear. Germline V lookup: CDR1 MNHEY, CDR2 SMNVEV (reference sequence). V was trimmed by 6 bases and J by 1 base, leaving 12 bases between them. The CDR3 has 14 residues. CDR3: CASRETKTQETQYF. The CDR3 DNA sequence: TGTGCCAGCAGAGAGACAAAAACCCAAGAGACCCAGTACTTC.

The genes are TRBV7-2 and TRBJ1-1, with a weak D call TRBD1 (6 bases). Trimming removed 4 bases from V and 10 bases from J, with 19 bases in between. Per germline, CDR1 SGHTA and CDR2 FQGNSA. The CDR3 is made up of 14 amino acids. This CDR3 is CASSSQTGTVIAFF. The DNA for the CDR3 is TGTGCCAGCAGCTCTCAGACAGGCACCGTGATAGCTTTCTTT.

The genes are TRBV21-1 and TRBJ2-3; TRBD1 was called by the table and not checked on the DNA. TRBV21-1 is deemed a pseudogene. The CDR3 is 17 amino acids. The CDR3 loop is CASSTRQGVGSTDTQYF. The CDR3 DNA reads as TGTGCCAGCAGCACCCGACAGGGGGTGGGATCCACAGATACGCAGTATTTT.

V is TRBV6-2 or TRBV6-3 and J is TRBJ2-7; 14 positions match TRBD2. The J call is uncertain, as TRBJ2-5 better fits the DNA end. Germline values: CDR1 MNHEY, CDR2 SVGEGT. The CDR3 is made up of 17 amino acids. CDR3 residues: CASSYPGTSGSLETQYF. CDR3 nucleotide sequence: TGTGCCAGCAGTTACCCAGGGACTAGCGGGAGTTTGGAGACCCAGTACTTC.

The chain joins TRBV6-5 to TRBJ2-5, with 10 bases identical to TRBD1. The V gene's germline CDR1 is MNHEY and CDR2 SVGAGI. The J segment lost 2 bases and the V segment lost 2 bases, leaving 5 bases of the junction unmatched. CDR3 length: 16 residues. The CDR3 is CASSYAPGQGQETQYF. The DNA for the CDR3 is TGTGCCAGCAGTTACGCACCGGGACAGGGGCAAGAGACCCAGTACTTC.

This chain links TRBV29-1 with TRBJ2-5; TRBD1 agrees at 8 bases. This CDR3 has 14 amino acids. V was clipped by 6 bases and J by 11 bases; unmatched bases: 17. Germline lookup yields CDR1 SQVTM and CDR2 ANQGSEA. The CDR3 loop is CSVSGGWSYNEQYF. The CDR3 DNA follows: TGCAGCGTCTCAGGGGGCTGGTCCTACAATGAGCAGTACTTC.

This clonotype was seen a few times. The CDR3 is CASSEPRGRGPTNEKLFF. As DNA, the CDR3 is TGCGCCAGCAGCGAACCCAGGGGGCGAGGTCCAACTAATGAAAAACTGTTTTTT. V usage is TRBV5-1 and J usage is TRBJ1-4, with 8 bases that match TRBD1. The junction had 11 bases not matched to a gene; V was cut back by 4 bases and J by 0 bases. The CDR3 runs 18 residues. The germline CDR1 and CDR2 sequences are SGHRS and YFSETQ.

On this clonotype itself: One junction end does not reproduce the germline sequence, and a read error may be involved. This sequence joins TRBV30 and TRBJ2-1, with D possibly TRBD2 on 6 matching bases. From germline, CDR1 is GTSNPN and CDR2 SVGIG (reference sequence). This CDR3 region has 11 residues. CDR3 DNA: TGTGCCGGGAGTGGAGGAGGGGAGCAGTTCTTC. Its protein product is CAGSGGGEQFF.

V and J are TRBV13 and TRBJ2-7; D gene unclear. The CDR3 length is 14 residues. CDR1 is PRHDT and CDR2 is FYEKMQ in the germline V gene (reference sequence). Trimming removed 7 bases from V and 2 bases from J, with 15 bases in between. The CDR3 region is CASTQSNIAYEQYF. The CDR3 region has the DNA TGTGCCAGCACCCAATCGAACATAGCCTACGAGCAGTACTTC.

The chain recombines TRBV20-1 with TRBJ2-5; 9 bases match TRBD2. Germline trimming cut 1 base from V and 0 bases from J; bases unmatched to any gene: 3. Per the germline V gene, CDR1 is DFQATT and CDR2 is SNEGSKA (reference sequence). This CDR3 is built from 15 residues. As DNA, the CDR3 is TGCAGTGCTAGAGTCCCTAGCGGGGACCAAGAGACCCAGTACTTC. Encoded protein: CSARVPSGDQETQYF.

In the case of this clonotype: The final CDR3 position lacks the conserved phenylalanine or tryptophan, pointing to a likely read error. The chain couples TRBV6-1 to TRBJ1-2, with 9 bases fitting TRBD1. This CDR3 has 15 amino acids. Germline CDR1 is MNHNS and CDR2 is SASEGT. Trimming took 3 bases from V and 4 from J; bases not matched to a gene: 6. In DNA form, the CDR3 reads TGTGCCAGCAGTGAGTCTACAGGGGGCCCCTATGGCTACACCTCC. Translated: CASSESTGGPYGYTS.

This clonotype was observed a handful of times. The chain carries TRBV15 and TRBJ2-7, with D maybe TRBD2 (6 bases). Germline V CDR1 and CDR2: LNHNV, YYDKDF (reference sequence). Trimming left V 0 bases short and J 6 bases short, with 21 bases between. The CDR3 consists of 17 residues. CDR3: CATSRDMDYLGNSEQYF. CDR3 sequence (DNA): TGTGCCACCAGCAGAGATATGGACTACCTGGGGAACAGCGAGCAGTACTTC.

V is TRBV5-5 and J is TRBJ1-2; perhaps TRBD1 as D (5 bases). The germline V gene encodes CDR1 SGHKS and CDR2 YYEKEE (reference sequence). V lost 6 bases to trimming and J lost 5 bases, with 20 bases between them. The CDR3 contains 15 residues. CDR3 amino acids: CASMIEWGAGYGYTF. CDR3 coding DNA: TGTGCCAGCATGATTGAATGGGGCGCTGGGTATGGCTACACCTTC.

The chain uses TRBV5-1 and TRBJ1-4; D is perhaps TRBD1 (5 bases). CDR3 length: 16 residues. The V and J ends lost 3 bases and 5 bases respectively, with 17 bases between them. Germline assignment: CDR1 SGHRS and CDR2 YFSETQ. The CDR3 bases are TGCGCCAGCAGCTCCTCAACAGGAATCCAGAATGAAAAACTGTTTTTT. It is translated as CASSSSTGIQNEKLFF.

This CDR3 reads CSATDRGYNEQFF. The CDR3 DNA reads TGCAGTGCTACAGATCGGGGCTACAATGAGCAGTTCTTC. The chain uses TRBV20-1 and TRBJ2-1; tentative D call: TRBD2 (5 bases). CDR1 and CDR2 from the germline V gene are DFQATT and SNEGSKA (reference sequence). The CDR3 is 13 amino acids. The germline V and J ends were trimmed by 4 bases and 3 bases, with 10 bases remaining between them.

As DNA, the CDR3 is TGTGCCAGCAGCCGGGGCGGGGTAGACTATGGCTACACCTTC. This sequence encodes CASSRGGVDYGYTF. The chain has TRBV7-9 and TRBJ1-2; possible D gene TRBD1, 5 bases. Trimming removed 5 bases at V and 3 bases at J, with 13 bases between. Germline V gene lookup returns CDR1 SEHNR and CDR2 FQNEAQ (reference sequence). CDR3 length equals 14 residues. The full variable domain, in which reference TRBV7-9 and TRBJ1-2 provide the parts outside the CDR3, is DTGVSQNPRHKITKRGQNVTFRCDPISEHNRLYWYRQTLGQGPEFLTYFQNEAQLEKSRLLSDRFSAERPKGSFSTLEIQRTEQGDSAMYLCASSRGGVDYGYTFGSGTRLTVV.

The rearrangement joins TRBV20-1 to TRBJ1-4; TRBD1 matches 8 bases. CDR1 and CDR2 from the germline V gene are DFQATT and SNEGSKA (reference sequence). J gave up 5 bases and V 0 bases, and 5 bases lay outside the gene matches. The CDR3 spans 15 residues. The CDR3 is CSARDPRGLNEKLFF. The CDR3 DNA is TGCAGTGCTAGAGATCCCAGGGGGCTCAATGAAAAACTGTTTTTT.

This clonotype was recorded at least ten times. The V and J genes are TRBV15 and TRBJ2-3, with D unclear. There are 13 residues in the CDR3. The germline V gene encodes CDR1 LNHNV and CDR2 YYDKDF (reference sequence). V gave up 6 bases and J gave up 0 bases, with 7 bases separating them. The CDR3 DNA reads TGTGCCACCAGAACCGAAAGCACAGATACGCAGTATTTT. The encoded protein is CATRTESTDTQYF.

There are a few counts of this clonotype. This chain links TRBV27 with TRBJ2-7, with TRBD2 identical over 16 bases. V shed 2 bases and J 5 bases; nucleotides not matched to a gene: 6. Germline CDR1 reads MNHEY; CDR2 reads SMNVEV (reference sequence). This CDR3 spans 17 amino acids. The CDR3 DNA reads as TGTGCCAGCAGTTTAATGGGACTAGCGGGAGGGCACCACGAGCAGTACTTC. This sequence encodes CASSLMGLAGGHHEQYF.

The rearrangement joins TRBV18 to TRBJ1-5; 9 nucleotides line up with TRBD1. This CDR3 region has 17 residues. V gave up 3 bases and J gave up 1 base; unmatched junction bases: 7. Germline CDR1 is KGHSH and CDR2 is LQKENI. The CDR3 loop is CASSPSGQGWSNQPQHF. The CDR3 bases are TGTGCCAGCTCACCTTCCGGACAGGGGTGGAGCAATCAGCCCCAGCATTTT.

The V gene is TRBV20-1, the J gene TRBJ1-4; 8 bases align to TRBD1. This CDR3 contains 15 residues. V was pared by 6 bases and J by 8 bases, with 14 bases of the junction left unmatched. Germline values: CDR1 DFQATT, CDR2 SNEGSKA (reference sequence). CDR3 amino acids: CSALHFGTGQEKLFF. The CDR3 coding sequence is TGCAGTGCGCTCCATTTCGGGACAGGTCAAGAAAAACTGTTTTTT.

This rearrangement joins TRBV7-2 to TRBJ1-4; 8 bases agree with TRBD1. The V segment lost 5 bases and the J segment 8 bases; nucleotides outside the gene matches: 7. Germline V gives CDR1 SGHTA, CDR2 FQGNSA. CDR3 size: 14 residues. The CDR3 nucleotides are TGTGCCAGCAGCCGACAGGGGTTAGACGAAAAACTGTTTTTT. It codes for CASSRQGLDEKLFF.

V is TRBV5-1 and J is TRBJ1-1; D remains unclear. The CDR3 has 11 residues. V was clipped by 5 bases and J by 4 bases, with 6 bases between them. Germline CDR1 reads SGHRS; CDR2 reads YFSETQ. CDR3 residues: CASRRSTEAFF. CDR3 nucleotides: TGCGCCAGCAGGCGATCCACTGAAGCTTTCTTT.

This clonotype was observed at least ten times. This chain links TRBV3-1 with TRBJ2-3; tentatively, D is TRBD2 (6 bases). The CDR3 runs 15 residues. The V end was cut by 1 base, the J end by 3 bases, with 11 bases between. Looked up from germline, CDR1 is LGHDT and CDR2 is YNNKEL (reference sequence). CDR3 in DNA: TGTGCCAGCAGCCAAGGCGGGGATCGAACAGATACGCAGTATTTT. Encoded protein: CASSQGGDRTDTQYF.